The 32 T cell receptor beta chains presented below share a single source sample, sequenced in a study of control samples from healthy donors and cancer patients (dated by TCRdb to about 2020). Libraries were built with the immunoSEQ multiplex PCR assay. Drawn from immuneACCESS, this table holds only the in-frame rearrangements with V and J called that TCRdb kept. Clones are partly lost; checked studies trace under half to an unresolved V gene and leave the rest unexplained. The sample table contains about 140,000 clones; only one count was recorded for about 90% of them. The ten largest clonotypes hold 7.1% of the sample. Sequenced input: blood. The receptors shown here come from a man between 18 and 29 years old in good health.

This chain links TRBV5-1 with TRBJ1-4; 10 bases match TRBD1. The CDR3 has 13 amino acids. The germline V gene has CDR1 SGHRS and CDR2 YFSETQ. Trimming cost V 2 bases and J 13 bases; bases outside gene matches: 5. In DNA, the CDR3 is TGCGCCAGCAGCTTCGACAGGGGGCATGGACTGTTTTTT. Its protein is CASSFDRGHGLFF.

The V call is TRBV7-2, the J call TRBJ2-7, with D perhaps TRBD1 (7 bases). In germline, CDR1 is SGHTA, CDR2 FQGNSA. This CDR3 is 15 amino acids long. Trimming took 2 bases from V and 1 from J, leaving 12 bases between them. CDR3 residues: CASSLRGRGSYEQYF. CDR3 bases: TGTGCCAGCAGCTTAAGGGGGCGGGGTTCCTACGAGCAGTACTTC. The variable domain in full, completed from reference TRBV7-2 and TRBJ2-7, reads GAGVSQSPSNKVTEKGKDVELRCDPISGHTALYWYRQSLGQGLEFLIYFQGNSAPDKSGLPSDRFSAERTGGSVSTLTIQRTQQEDSAVYLCASSLRGRGSYEQYFGPGTRLTVT.

This clone was counted between two and nine times. CDR3 loop: CASSLAGGLNSPLHF. The CDR3 DNA sequence: TGTGCCAGCAGCTTGGCAGGGGGGTTGAATTCACCCCTCCACTTT. The chain carries TRBV7-2 and TRBJ1-6, with 7 bases that match TRBD1. V was clipped by 3 bases and J by 7 bases; unmatched bases: 6. Germline CDR1 SGHTA, CDR2 FQGNSA. There are 15 residues in the CDR3.

DNA of the CDR3: TGTGCCAGTAGTATGCGGGGGACCTACTCCTACAATGAGCAGTTCTTC. This gives the protein CASSMRGTYSYNEQFF. This chain connects TRBV19 to TRBJ2-1; 7 bases are a match to TRBD2. Germline trimming cut 3 bases from V and 0 bases from J; bases unmatched to any gene: 5. This CDR3 contains 16 residues. Germline loops: CDR1 LNHDA, CDR2 SQIVND (reference sequence).

This clone has a single count. The chain employs TRBV18 and TRBJ1-5; the D is unclear. Per germline, CDR1 KGHSH and CDR2 LQKENI. V was trimmed by 5 bases and J by 7 bases, leaving 9 bases between them. CDR3 length: 12 amino acids. DNA of the CDR3: TGTGCCAGCTCAATCCCCCCACAGCCCCAGCATTTT. Its translation: CASSIPPQPQHF.

The chain joins TRBV20-1 to TRBJ2-7; D remains unclear. Germline CDR1 DFQATT, CDR2 SNEGSKA (reference sequence). Trimming removed 0 bases from V and 2 bases from J, with 2 bases in between. The CDR3 is made up of 11 amino acids. The CDR3 DNA reads as TGCAGTGCTAGAGATACCTACGAGCAGTACTTC. Protein sequence: CSARDTYEQYF.

This clone has a single count. This chain connects TRBV6-5 to TRBJ2-1, with 7 nucleotides matching TRBD2. Losses at the gene ends were 8 bases for V and 9 bases for J; bases not matched to a gene: 7. The CDR3 consists of 12 residues. The germline CDR1 and CDR2 sequences are MNHEY and SVGAGI. The CDR3 DNA reads as TGTGCCAGCGGGGGGGTGAAAGCTGAGCAGTTCTTC. This encodes CASGGVKAEQFF.

This chain joins TRBV30 and TRBJ1-6; unclear D gene. The CDR3 spans 13 residues. V was pared by 5 bases and J by 6 bases, with 11 bases between. CDR1 and CDR2 from the germline V gene are GTSNPN and SVGIG (reference sequence). The chain's CDR3 is CAWAAVSNSPLHF. In DNA, the CDR3 is TGTGCCTGGGCGGCGGTCAGTAATTCACCCCTCCACTTT.

The CDR3 protein is CASSFEPQRHMNTEAFF. As DNA, the CDR3 is TGTGCCAGCAGCTTTGAACCCCAACGGCACATGAACACTGAAGCTTTCTTT. The chain carries TRBV7-9 and TRBJ1-1; D is undetermined. The CDR3 runs 17 residues. Looked up from germline, CDR1 is SEHNR and CDR2 is FQNEAQ (reference sequence). The germline V and J ends were trimmed by 3 bases and 0 bases, with 17 bases remaining between them. Complete variable domain (other parts from reference TRBV7-9 and TRBJ1-1): DTGVSQNPRHKITKRGQNVTFRCDPISEHNRLYWYRQTLGQGPEFLTYFQNEAQLEKSRLLSDRFSAERPKGSFSTLEIQRTEQGDSAMYLCASSFEPQRHMNTEAFFGQGTRLTVV.

V usage is TRBV5-1 and J usage is TRBJ2-7; D gene uncertain. The CDR3 loop spans 17 amino acids. Germline loops: CDR1 SGHRS, CDR2 YFSETQ. Trimming left V 0 bases short and J 0 bases short, with 16 bases between. CDR3 sequence reads: CASSLAFEAAYSYEQYF. In DNA form, the CDR3 reads TGCGCCAGCAGCTTGGCCTTTGAGGCAGCTTACTCCTACGAGCAGTACTTC. Full variable domain (remainder filled in from reference TRBV5-1 and TRBJ2-7): KAGVTQTPRYLIKTRGQQVTLSCSPISGHRSVSWYQQTPGQGLQFLFEYFSETQRNKGNFPGRFSGRQFSNSRSEMNVSTLELGDSALYLCASSLAFEAAYSYEQYFGPGTRLTVT.

The J gene is TRBJ2-3, the V gene TRBV18; TRBD2 is a possible D gene (6 bases). Between the trimmed V and J ends, which lost 2 bases and 1 base, there was a span of 10 bases. CDR3 length equals 15 residues. Germline V gene lookup returns CDR1 KGHSH and CDR2 LQKENI. The CDR3 DNA reads TGTGCCAGCTCACCAGGGGGAGGCCGCACAGATACGCAGTATTTT. This codes for CASSPGGGRTDTQYF. Complete variable domain (other parts from reference TRBV18 and TRBJ2-3): NAGVMQNPRHLVRRRGQEARLRCSPMKGHSHVYWYRQLPEEGLKFMVYLQKENIIDESGMPKERFSAEFPKEGPSILRIQQVVRGDSAAYFCASSPGGGRTDTQYFGPGTRLTVL.

The CDR3 loop is CASSFSGQGGPGAPLHF. CDR3 DNA sequence: TGTGCCAGCAGTTTTTCGGGACAGGGAGGACCCGGGGCACCCCTCCACTTT. The chain recombines TRBV28 with TRBJ1-6; 9 nucleotides align to TRBD1. J was trimmed by 11 bases and V by 3 bases; bases with no gene match: 14. The CDR3 has 17 amino acids. In germline, CDR1 is MDHEN, CDR2 SYDVKM. Supplemented by reference TRBV28 and TRBJ1-6, the full variable domain reads DVKVTQSSRYLVKRTGEKVFLECVQDMDHENMFWYRQDPGLGLRLIYFSYDVKMKEKGDIPEGYSVSREKKERFSLILESASTNQTSMYLCASSFSGQGGPGAPLHFGNGTRLTVT.

The J gene is TRBJ1-2, the V gene TRBV6-5; TRBD1 aligns across 7 bases. This CDR3 comprises 15 residues. The V gene end was trimmed by 6 bases and the J gene end by 8 bases; junction bases not matched to a gene: 15. The germline V gene has CDR1 MNHEY and CDR2 SVGAGI. The CDR3 reads CASRTPGQRGRGYTF. CDR3 nucleotide sequence: TGTGCCAGCAGGACTCCGGGACAGAGGGGCCGGGGCTACACCTTC.

This sequence joins TRBV5-1 and TRBJ2-5; D perhaps matches TRBD1 (6 bases). V lost 4 bases and J lost 4, with 11 bases in between. The CDR3 extends over 13 amino acids. Germline V lookup: CDR1 SGHRS, CDR2 YFSETQ. The chain's CDR3 is CASSTSGVETQYF. The CDR3 region has the DNA TGCGCCAGCAGCACCTCAGGGGTAGAGACCCAGTACTTC.

This clone was seen a single time. The rearrangement uses TRBV6-5 and TRBJ1-5; D ambiguous. V lost 7 bases and J 5 bases, leaving 9 bases between the germline ends. Germline-derived CDR1 and CDR2 are MNHEY and SVGAGI. The CDR3 contains 12 residues. CDR3 in amino acids: CASTWWDQPQHF. In nucleotides, the CDR3 is TGTGCCAGCACATGGTGGGATCAGCCCCAGCATTTT.

The CDR3 DNA follows: TGTGCCAGCAGTTGGGGGGGCACAGATACGCAGTATTTT. This translates into CASSWGGTDTQYF. The chain couples TRBV6-5 to TRBJ2-3, with D perhaps TRBD2 (6 bases). V was pared by 4 bases and J by 1 base, with 6 bases between. Germline values: CDR1 MNHEY, CDR2 SVGAGI. The CDR3 runs to 13 residues.

V usage is TRBV25-1 and J usage is TRBJ1-5, with D possibly matching TRBD1 (5 bases). In germline, CDR1 is MGHDK, CDR2 SYGVNS. The CDR3 sequence is 16 residues long. Trimming shortened V by 2 bases and J by 4 bases, and 15 bases separated the two germline ends. CDR3 coding DNA: TGTGCCAGCAGTGAAGCCCCGGGGGGGGAGAATCAGCCCCAGCATTTT. Protein: CASSEAPGGENQPQHF. Filled out from reference TRBV25-1 and TRBJ1-5, the complete variable domain reads EADIYQTPRYLVIGTGKKITLECSQTMGHDKMYWYQQDPGMELHLIHYSYGVNSTEKGDLSSESTVSRIRTEHFPLTLESARPSHTSQYLCASSEAPGGENQPQHFGDGTRLSIL.

This chain links TRBV3-1 (or the pseudogene TRBV3-2) with TRBJ2-1; 10 bases match TRBD2. V gave up 0 bases and J gave up 4 bases; unmatched junction bases: 6. This CDR3 has 17 residues. Germline V gives CDR1 LGHDT, CDR2 YNNKEL (reference sequence). CDR3 DNA sequence: TGTGCCAGCAGCCAAGATGTCGATAGCGGGGGGTACAATGAGCAGTTCTTC. Translated, it gives CASSQDVDSGGYNEQFF.

The rearrangement joins TRBV12-3 or TRBV12-4 to TRBJ1-6; a possible D gene is TRBD1 (5 bases). Trimming cost V 6 bases and J 7 bases, with 10 bases left between them. The length of the CDR3 is 13 residues. The CDR3 DNA reads TGTGCCAGCAGGGTCGACAGCAATTCACCCCTCCACTTT. This translates into CASRVDSNSPLHF.

The chain has TRBV7-2 and TRBJ1-5, with a tentative D call TRBD1 (5 bases). The CDR3 loop spans 17 amino acids. Per germline, CDR1 SGHTA and CDR2 FQGNSA. The V end was cut by 0 bases, the J end by 3 bases, with 15 bases between. The CDR3 DNA reads TGTGCCAGCAGCTTAGCGGGGGGGACTCCCTACAATCAGCCCCAGCATTTT. It encodes CASSLAGGTPYNQPQHF.

The rearrangement links TRBV7-9 to TRBJ2-7; D might be TRBD2 (6 bases). The CDR3 extends over 15 amino acids. V lost 1 base to trimming and J lost 4 bases, with 14 bases between them. Germline-derived CDR1 and CDR2 are SEHNR and FQNEAQ (reference sequence). In nucleotides, the CDR3 is TGTGCCAGCAGCTTAGGCGTAGGGCGGGATTACGAGCAGTACTTC. This translates into CASSLGVGRDYEQYF.

The rearrangement links TRBV7-9 to TRBJ1-2; TRBD1 is a possible D gene (5 bases). V was shortened by 2 bases and J by 7 bases, with 11 bases between the two germline ends. CDR1 is SEHNR and CDR2 is FQNEAQ in the germline V gene (reference sequence). The CDR3 covers 13 residues. Here the CDR3 DNA reads TGTGCCAGCAGCTTACCCGGGACGGCTGGCTACACCTTC. Amino acids: CASSLPGTAGYTF.

This clone was seen only a few times. The genes are TRBV18 and TRBJ1-2; TRBD1 might be the D (5 bases). The CDR3 totals 13 residues. From germline, CDR1 is KGHSH and CDR2 LQKENI. With 1 base removed from V and 14 bases from J, the gap between germline ends came to 17 bases. The CDR3 loop reads CASSPLDSLWWTF. The CDR3 DNA is TGTGCCAGCTCACCACTAGACAGCCTATGGTGGACCTTC.

V and J are TRBV2 and TRBJ2-7; no definite D call. In germline, CDR1 is SNHLY, CDR2 FYNNEI. This CDR3 is 13 amino acids long. V shed 6 bases and J shed 4 bases, with 13 bases lying between them. Here the CDR3 reads CASSIFRSYEQYF. The CDR3 DNA reads TGTGCCAGCAGCATTTTCCGGAGTTACGAGCAGTACTTC.

The chain links TRBV7-9 to TRBJ2-2; unclear D gene. The germline V gene has CDR1 SEHNR and CDR2 FQNEAQ (reference sequence). V was pared by 1 base and J by 5 bases, with 11 bases between. This CDR3 contains 15 residues. The CDR3 reads CASSLEPGVTGELFF. CDR3 DNA sequence: TGTGCCAGCAGCTTAGAGCCAGGTGTAACCGGGGAGCTGTTTTTT. The variable domain in full, completed from reference TRBV7-9 and TRBJ2-2, reads DTGVSQNPRHKITKRGQNVTFRCDPISEHNRLYWYRQTLGQGPEFLTYFQNEAQLEKSRLLSDRFSAERPKGSFSTLEIQRTEQGDSAMYLCASSLEPGVTGELFFGEGSRLTVL.

The rearrangement links TRBV10-1 to TRBJ2-7; TRBD2 agrees at 8 bases. Trimming at V came to 4 bases and at J to 4 bases, leaving 3 bases not matched to a gene. The CDR3 consists of 13 residues. Germline V gene lookup returns CDR1 WNHNN and CDR2 SYGVQD (reference sequence). The CDR3, as DNA: TGCGCCAGCAGTGGGACTAGCCTTTACGAGCAGTACTTC. Its protein is CASSGTSLYEQYF.

The rearrangement joins TRBV7-2 to TRBJ1-4; D gene uncertain. Germline V gene lookup returns CDR1 SGHTA and CDR2 FQGNSA. Trimming left V 3 bases short and J 5 bases short, with 10 bases between. CDR3 length: 14 residues. CDR3 residues: CASSLLGQNEKLFF. CDR3 coding DNA: TGTGCCAGCAGCTTGTTGGGTCAAAATGAAAAACTGTTTTTT.

This chain links TRBV10-3 with TRBJ2-7; D may correspond to TRBD1 or TRBD2 (6 bases each). This CDR3 is 14 amino acids long. Per germline, CDR1 ENHRY and CDR2 SYGVKD. V was cut by 4 bases and J by 2 bases, with 12 bases left in between. CDR3 sequence (DNA): TGTGCCATCAGTGGGCGGGACACTACCTACGAGCAGTACTTC. This codes for CAISGRDTTYEQYF.

The CDR3 nucleotides are TGTGCCAGCAGTGGCCTAGAGAGAGGAGGCTACACCTTC. It codes for CASSGLERGGYTF. The V call is TRBV28, the J call TRBJ1-2; D gene unclear. Germline-derived CDR1 and CDR2 are MDHEN and SYDVKM. V lost 5 bases and J lost 8, with 15 bases in between. There are 13 residues in the CDR3.

This clone was recorded once. The V and J genes are TRBV2 and TRBJ2-5; 7 bases map to TRBD1. The CDR3 is 14 residues long. V shed 5 bases, J shed 3 bases, and the junction held 6 bases outside the gene matches. Germline CDR1 and CDR2: SNHLY and FYNNEI. CDR3 region: CASSHDGTEETQYF. The DNA of the CDR3 is TGTGCCAGCAGTCACGATGGGACAGAAGAGACCCAGTACTTC. The whole variable domain, filled in from reference TRBV2 and TRBJ2-5, reads EPEVTQTPSHQVTQMGQEVILRCVPISNHLYFYWYRQILGQKVEFLVSFYNNEISEKSEIFDDQFSVERPDGSNFTLKIRSTKLEDSAMYFCASSHDGTEETQYFGPGTRLLVL.

The chain has TRBV7-2 and TRBJ1-2; a possible D gene is TRBD1 (5 bases). CDR1 is SGHTA and CDR2 is FQGNSA in the germline V gene. V lost 10 bases and J 0 bases, leaving 12 bases between the germline ends. The CDR3 totals 13 residues. In nucleotides, the CDR3 is TGTGCCACCTGGGACCGCTCTAACTATGGCTACACCTTC. Residues: CATWDRSNYGYTF.

The chain carries TRBV19 and TRBJ1-5; D is undetermined. This CDR3 region has 15 residues. CDR1 is LNHDA, CDR2 SQIVND, per germline (reference sequence). V shed 0 bases and J shed 0 bases, with 6 bases lying between them. CDR3 DNA sequence: TGTGCCAGTAGTATAGAAGGTTATAGCAATCAGCCCCAGCATTTT. Protein product: CASSIEGYSNQPQHF.